This is a list of T cell receptor beta chains from one sample in a study of cytomegalovirus exposure and HLA in healthy donors. Sequencing was performed with immunoSEQ multiplex PCR; in TCRdb, only in-frame clones are kept and a portion is missing. The sample gives a few hundred thousand clones, 80% to 90% of which show up once; 0.65% to 0.85% is in the top ten. The sequenced material came from PBMCs. Receptors were obtained from a young woman in good health and CMV-seronegative. CDR3s include the opening cysteine and the closing phenylalanine or tryptophan. D genes are given only for firm matches. Expanded clones are given a class, and other clones once, few, many or no size at all.

size	J	D	V	DNA	CDR3
.	TRBJ1-1	.	TRBV9	TGTGCCAGCAGAGCGGGGAGGGACACTGAAGCTTTCTTT	CASRAGRDTEAFF
.	TRBJ1-5	TRBD1	TRBV2	TGTGCCAGCAGTAGATTATCCGGGACAGGGGATCAGCCCCAGCATTTT	CASSRLSGTGDQPQHF
once	TRBJ2-7	TRBD2	TRBV4-3	TGCGCCAGCAGCCAGACCGGGACTAGCGGGATCGAGCAGTACTTC	CASSQTGTSGIEQYF
.	TRBJ2-3	TRBD1	TRBV29-1	TGCAGCGACGGACAGGGGATTCATAGGTGGGATACGCAGTATTTT	CSDGQGIHRWDTQYF
.	TRBJ1-1	.	TRBV7-9	TGTGCCAGCAGCTTAAGAACAGGCACTGAAGCTTTCTTT	CASSLRTGTEAFF
.	TRBJ2-1	.	TRBV7-8	TGTGCCAGCAGCTTAGGAGGAGAAACCCACAATGAGCAGTTCTTC	CASSLGGETHNEQFF
.	TRBJ1-1	.	TRBV4-2	TGTGCCAGCAGCCCTTCGAAACAGGGCACTGAAGCTTTCTTT	CASSPSKQGTEAFF
.	TRBJ2-3	.	TRBV6-4	TGTGCCAGCAGTGTTGGCTTAAGCACAGATACGCAGTATTTT	CASSVGLSTDTQYF
.	TRBJ2-7	TRBD2	TRBV30	TGTGCCTGGAGTGCACTAGCGGGAGGTGAAGAGCAGTACTTC	CAWSALAGGEEQYF
.	TRBJ2-1	TRBD1	TRBV27	TGTGCCAGCAGTTTATTCGACAGGGGGGATGAGCAGTTCTTC	CASSLFDRGDEQFF
.	TRBJ2-5	.	TRBV11-3	TGTGCCAGCAGCTATTCGCGCCAAGAGACCCAGTACTTC	CASSYSRQETQYF
many	TRBJ2-5	TRBD2	TRBV7-8	TGTGCCAGCAGCTTAGGATTCGGGACTAGTAACCAAGAGACCCAGTACTTC	CASSLGFGTSNQETQYF
.	TRBJ2-2	TRBD1	TRBV29-1	TGCAGCGTTGAGAGCGGACAGGGAAACACCGGGGAGCTGTTTTTT	CSVESGQGNTGELFF
few	TRBJ1-1	TRBD1	TRBV4-2	TGTGCCAGCAGCCAAGATGGAGGGGGCGACACTGAAGCTTTCTTT	CASSQDGGGDTEAFF
few	TRBJ1-2	.	TRBV29-1	TGCAGCGTCCGGATAGGGGAGGGCGGCTACACCTTC	CSVRIGEGGYTF
.	TRBJ1-5	.	TRBV9	TGTGCCAGCAGCGTAGATGGGGGGCAGCCCCAGCATTTT	CASSVDGGQPQHF
.	TRBJ2-1	.	TRBV4-1	TGCGCCAGCACCCCTCAGAGAGGAAACTCCTACAATGAGCAGTTCTTC	CASTPQRGNSYNEQFF
.	TRBJ2-1	TRBD2	TRBV27	TGTGCCAGCAGTTTCGGGACTAGCGGGGTCCGGAGTCAGTTCTTC	CASSFGTSGVRSQFF
.	TRBJ2-5	TRBD1	TRBV2	TGTGCCAGCAGCCAGCTCAGGGGGGAGACCCAGTACTTC	CASSQLRGETQYF
.	TRBJ2-3	.	TRBV27	TGTGCCACGAGGGGGGGTATGACAGATACGCAGTATTTT	CATRGGMTDTQYF
.	TRBJ1-2	.	TRBV5-4	TGTGCCAGCAGCTCCACCAGCGGGGACCGACTCTTC	CASSSTSGDRLF
few	TRBJ2-7	.	TRBV23-1	TGCGCCAGCAGTCAATATGAAGGGACTGAACACTACGAGCAGTACTTC	CASSQYEGTEHYEQYF
.	TRBJ2-5	.	TRBV2	TGTGCCAGCAGTGAACACCAGGCCCCCTCGGGAAAAGAGACCCAGTACTTC	CASSEHQAPSGKETQYF
.	TRBJ2-7	.	TRBV6-5	TGTGCCAGCACCCGGGAAGGGAACGAGCAGTACTTC	CASTREGNEQYF
.	TRBJ2-7	TRBD2	TRBV5-6	TGTGCCAGCAGCTTCGCCTGGGGGGGTCGGTCCTACGAGCAGTACTTC	CASSFAWGGRSYEQYF
.	TRBJ1-1	.	TRBV2	TGTGCCAGCAGTGAATCTGCAGGGTATAATACTGAAGCTTTCTTT	CASSESAGYNTEAFF
.	TRBJ2-1	.	TRBV4-3	TGCGCCAGCAGCCAAGATTGGATCGGGGGCAATGAGCAGTTCTTC	CASSQDWIGGNEQFF
.	TRBJ2-6	.	TRBV11-3	TGTGCCAGCAGCTTAGACCACTCTGGGGCCAACGTCCTGACTTTC	CASSLDHSGANVLTF
.	TRBJ1-1	.	TRBV6-5	TGTGCCAGCAGTTACTCGGGGGGGCCTGAAGCTTTCTTT	CASSYSGGPEAFF
.	TRBJ1-4	.	TRBV4-2	TGTGCCAGCAGCCAAGTTTTCGACATTAAGGAAAAACTGTTTTTT	CASSQVFDIKEKLFF
once	TRBJ2-3	.	TRBV5-6	TGTGCCAGCAGCTTGGGTAGCGGCAACACAGATACGCAGTATTTT	CASSLGSGNTDTQYF
.	TRBJ2-3	TRBD2	TRBV7-9	TGTGCCAGCAGCCGGGGGGACACAGATACGCAGTATTTT	CASSRGDTDTQYF
.	TRBJ2-7	.	TRBV4-3	TGCGCCAGCAGCCAAGGAGGTTCCTACGAGCAGTACTTC	CASSQGGSYEQYF
.	TRBJ2-2	TRBD2	TRBV19	TGTGCCAGTAGTCCCCGGACTAGCGGGAGAGGAACCGGGGAGCTGTTTTTT	CASSPRTSGRGTGELFF
.	TRBJ2-7	TRBD2	TRBV2	TGTGCCAGCAGTGACCCTACTAGCGGGATGTACGAGCAGTACTTC	CASSDPTSGMYEQYF
.	TRBJ2-1	TRBD1	TRBV6-5	TGTGCCAGCAGTATGGGACAGGGGGCCGTCAATGAGCAGTTCTTC	CASSMGQGAVNEQFF
.	TRBJ2-3	TRBD2	TRBV6-6	TGTGCCAGCAGCCCCCCTAGCGGGAGGGTAGATACGCAGTATTTT	CASSPPSGRVDTQYF
.	TRBJ2-5	TRBD2	TRBV5-1	TGCGCCAGCAGCGGGGGACTAGCGGGACGAGAGACCCAGTACTTC	CASSGGLAGRETQYF
.	TRBJ2-3	TRBD1	TRBV7-9	TGTGCCAGCAGCTTAGCGACAGGGCTAGTCCTTTCCCCCACAGATACGCAGTATTTT	CASSLATGLVLSPTDTQYF
.	TRBJ1-2	.	TRBV14	TGTGCCAGCAGATGCGACAGCTGCTATGGCTACACCTTC	CASRCDSCYGYTF
.	TRBJ1-5	.	TRBV11-2	TGTGCCAGCAGCTTAGACCTAGGTAATCAGCCCCAGCATTTT	CASSLDLGNQPQHF
.	TRBJ1-5	.	TRBV6-6	TGTGCCAGCAGACCGGAGCGTTATCAGCCCCAGCATTTT	CASRPERYQPQHF
.	TRBJ2-3	.	TRBV7-2	TGTGCCAGCAGCTTGAGAACTAGCACCACAGATACGCAGTATTTT	CASSLRTSTTDTQYF
.	TRBJ1-1	TRBD1	TRBV28	TGTGCCAGCAGTTTTTGGGACAGGGGAATGAACACTGAAGCTTTCTTT	CASSFWDRGMNTEAFF
.	TRBJ2-7	TRBD1	TRBV5-4	TGTGCCAGCAGCACACAGGGCAGGGGGTACTACGAGCAGTACTTC	CASSTQGRGYYEQYF
.	TRBJ2-3	.	TRBV4-1	TGCGCCAGCAGCCGCGGACTCCCCGGGGCAGATACGCAGTATTTT	CASSRGLPGADTQYF
once	TRBJ2-7	TRBD2	TRBV29-1	TGCAGCGTTTGGGGGACTAGCGGGATAGGATACGAGCAGTACTTC	CSVWGTSGIGYEQYF
.	TRBJ1-2	TRBD1	TRBV6-1	TGTGCCAGCAGTGACCGGACAGGGGGGGACTATGGCTACACCTTC	CASSDRTGGDYGYTF
.	TRBJ2-1	.	TRBV29-1	TGCAGCGTTGACTCGATGGCTAGCGTCAATGAGCAGTTCTTC	CSVDSMASVNEQFF
.	TRBJ2-1	TRBD1	TRBV19	TGTGCCAGTAGTATAGAGGGACAGGGGACGTACAATGAGCAGTTCTTC	CASSIEGQGTYNEQFF
.	TRBJ2-3	.	TRBV5-1	TGCGCCAGCAGCTTGAATCCGGCAGATACGCAGTATTTT	CASSLNPADTQYF
.	TRBJ2-2	.	TRBV29-1	TGCAGCGCCCCCGGGAGGAACACCGGGGAGCTGTTTTTT	CSAPGRNTGELFF
.	TRBJ1-2	.	TRBV7-9	TGTGCCAGCGGCCGGACAGAGCTCTATGGCTACACCTTC	CASGRTELYGYTF
.	TRBJ2-5	.	TRBV14	TGTGCCAGCAGCCCGCACCCATCGGGGACCCAGTACTTC	CASSPHPSGTQYF
.	TRBJ2-7	TRBD1	TRBV28	TGTGCCAGCAGTCCTCCCACAGGGGGCTACGAGCAGTACTTC	CASSPPTGGYEQYF
.	TRBJ2-3	TRBD2	TRBV11-1	TGTGCCAGCAGCTTCCGACTAGCGGGAGACAACACAGATACGCAGTATTTT	CASSFRLAGDNTDTQYF